Each of the 4 T cell receptor beta chains below was sequenced from the same sample in a study of blood T cell repertoires in COVID-19. The table came from immunoSEQ multiplex PCR; TCRdb's copy has only in-frame clones and leaves some out. Of around 260,000 clones listed, roughly 86% were seen once; the top ten hold around 10%. The sequenced sample consisted of peripheral blood. Source of these receptors: a man aged 40-49 years who had recovered from COVID-19.

In DNA, the CDR3 is TGTGCCAGCAGCAAGCGGACAGGGCGGTCAACTAATGAAAAACTGTTTTTT. It yields the protein CASSKRTGRSTNEKLFF. This chain uses TRBV7-8 with TRBJ1-4, with TRBD1 matching over 8 bases. The CDR3 has 17 residues. The trim removed 5 bases at V and 0 bases at J, leaving 8 bases unmatched. Germline CDR1 reads SGHVS; CDR2 reads FQNEAQ.

This chain links TRBV5-1 with TRBJ2-1; possibly TRBD2 for D (6 bases). Trimming took 0 bases from V and 0 from J, leaving 7 bases between them. This CDR3 contains 15 residues. Germline CDR1 is SGHRS and CDR2 is YFSETQ. CDR3 bases: TGCGCCAGCAGCTTGGGGGGAGGCTCCTACAATGAGCAGTTCTTC. Its protein is CASSLGGGSYNEQFF.

The chain uses TRBV27 and TRBJ2-1; D is uncertain. The ends were cut back, 4 bases at V and 10 bases at J, with 14 bases in the middle. The germline gives CDR1 MNHEY, CDR2 SMNVEV (reference sequence). This CDR3 contains 13 residues. CDR3 amino acids: CASSSYTGLEQFF. CDR3 in DNA: TGTGCCAGCAGTTCATACACCGGGTTAGAGCAGTTCTTC.

J is TRBJ2-7 and V is TRBV27, with a weak D call TRBD2 (5 bases). Per germline, CDR1 MNHEY and CDR2 SMNVEV (reference sequence). Trimming took off 2 bases at V and 3 bases at J, with 11 bases between the two ends. The CDR3 contains 14 residues. CDR3 amino acids: CASSLHRGIYEQYF. In nucleotides, the CDR3 is TGTGCCAGCAGTTTACACCGGGGTATCTACGAGCAGTACTTC.